This paragraph reports one T cell receptor beta chain. This specimen belongs to a study of blood T cell repertoires in COVID-19. Study as a whole: The United States, Italy and Spain were the sources of the acute and convalescent COVID-19 samples. PBMCs, B-cell-depleted T cells, or T cells provided the cDNA or gDNA that made up the material.

Per the original data handling: Scientists estimated how many nucleated cells there were by amplifying reference gene primers. Sequencing was performed with immunoSEQ multiplex PCR; in TCRdb, only in-frame clones are kept and a portion is missing. D and trimming were read from the DNA, whereas the V and J calls and clone size are those reported in that table. The table includes about 150,000 clones, roughly 90% detected once. This receptor was taken from a human donor in a cohort sampled during active COVID-19. Sequencing was performed on peripheral blood.

The CDR3, as DNA: TGTGCCATCAGTGAGTCGGCGGACAGGGCCTACTACGAGCAGTACTTC. The encoded protein is CAISESADRAYYEQYF. This chain uses TRBV10-3 with TRBJ2-7; 8 bases are a match to TRBD1. Per germline, CDR1 ENHRY and CDR2 SYGVKD. The CDR3 covers 16 residues. The J segment lost 3 bases and the V segment lost 0 bases, leaving 7 bases of the junction unmatched.